This record concerns one TCR beta chain sequence. The target antigen is unknown. The data originate from a study of T cell responses to AZD1222 COVID-19 vaccine. Study-wide findings and caveats: Among the donors, most were white British and more were female, and clonal diversity was possibly underestimated. Distributed over spike, vaccine-associated CD4 TCRs predominated at 160-218 and 743-854. The number of AZD1222 recipients seropositive at baseline was only six. The peak T cell response came first, and repertoires were sampled only after it.

Here immunoSEQ multiplex PCR was the method, and the copy in TCRdb shows in-frame clones only, minus some. The sample lists approximately 110,000 clones; 87% were seen once. The germline V gene encodes CDR1 SGHDT and CDR2 YYEEEE. The CDR3 runs to 15 residues. With V trimmed by 2 bases and J by 7 bases, 9 bases remained unmatched. The genes are TRBV5-6 and TRBJ1-2, with 9 bases fitting TRBD1. The clonotype comes from an adult in good health. Sequences were derived from peripheral blood, sampled on day 0 of AZD1222 vaccination. DNA of the CDR3: TGTGCCAGCAGCTTTTTTTACGGGACAGGGTTTGGCTACACCTTC. Amino acid sequence: CASSFFYGTGFGYTF.